The 23 T cell receptor beta chains reported below all come from one sample, sequenced in a study of beta chain features in type 1 diabetes. Overall study results and limits: Shortening that was moderate but significant affected the TCRB CDR3s of Type 1 diabetes patients in all four CD4+ subsets.

These receptors have no known antigen. The isolated RNA, all of it, was reverse transcribed, so expressed TCRB transcripts were what got sequenced. Sequencing used immunoSEQ multiplex PCR; TCRdb keeps in-frame clones, though not all of them. Of a few hundred thousand clones listed, 9.6% are singletons. Sequencing used central memory CD4+ T cells from blood. All receptors come from a man aged 25 to 45 with type 1 diabetes.

This clone was seen at least ten times. V and J are TRBV15 and TRBJ2-3; D possibly corresponds to TRBD2 (5 bases). Germline lookup yields CDR1 LNHNV and CDR2 YYDKDF (reference sequence). The length of the CDR3 is 13 residues. V lost 3 bases to trimming and J lost 6 bases, with 10 bases between them. CDR3 bases: TGTGCCACCAGCAGGCCGCCGGGGGATACGCAGTATTTT. It encodes CATSRPPGDTQYF.

This clone was recorded a few times. The rearrangement uses TRBV6-6 and TRBJ2-3; D is uncertain. V was clipped by 5 bases and J by 1 base, with 16 bases between them. Germline V lookup: CDR1 MNHNY, CDR2 SVGAGI (reference sequence). CDR3 length equals 16 residues. CDR3 sequence: CASSPRLLEGTDTQYF. The CDR3 DNA follows: TGTGCCAGCAGTCCGAGACTCTTAGAAGGCACAGATACGCAGTATTTT.

The chain is built from TRBV5-8 and TRBJ1-1, with 7 nucleotides matching TRBD1. CDR1 is SGHTS, CDR2 YDEGEE, per germline. This CDR3 has 13 residues. The junction had 5 bases not matched to a gene; V was cut back by 5 bases and J by 4 bases. The CDR3 protein is CASSLDRRTEAFF. The DNA of the CDR3 is TGTGCCAGCAGTCTGGACAGGCGCACTGAAGCTTTCTTT.

The table lists this clone with a few counts. The chain is built from TRBV6-1 and TRBJ2-7; TRBD2 matches at 11 bases. Trimming removed 6 bases from V and 7 bases from J; junction bases left unmatched: 11. CDR1 is MNHNS, CDR2 SASEGT, per germline. This CDR3 contains 15 residues. The CDR3 region is CASRTSGSLLGEQYF. The CDR3 DNA reads TGTGCCAGCAGAACTAGCGGGAGCCTTTTGGGGGAGCAGTACTTC.

This clone has a single count. The chain is built from TRBV27 and TRBJ2-7; no firm D call. The V end lost 0 bases, the J end lost 6 bases, and 6 bases lay between the germline ends. The CDR3 extends over 12 amino acids. Per the germline V gene, CDR1 is MNHEY and CDR2 is SMNVEV (reference sequence). The CDR3, as DNA: TGTGCCAGCAGTTTATCTCAAGGCGAGCAGTACTTC. Its translation: CASSLSQGEQYF.

This clone occurred a few times. The V call is TRBV4-1, the J call TRBJ2-3; 7 bases fit TRBD2. This CDR3 region has 21 residues. With V trimmed by 1 base and J by 11 bases, 30 bases remained unmatched. CDR1 MGHRA and CDR2 YSYEKL come from the germline V gene. The CDR3 sequence is CASSQVPGRAASGGVIRRQYF. Here the CDR3 DNA reads TGCGCCAGCAGCCAAGTGCCGGGCAGGGCGGCTAGCGGAGGGGTTATACGAAGGCAGTATTTT.

The chain combines TRBV7-2 with TRBJ2-7, with 8 bases identical to TRBD2. Germline V gene lookup returns CDR1 SGHTA and CDR2 FQGNSA. The CDR3 contains 18 residues. The V gene end was trimmed by 5 bases and the J gene end by 2 bases; junction bases not matched to a gene: 17. The CDR3 region has the DNA TGTGCCAGCAGCCGTATTGATCAACCGGGACTAGGAACCTACGAGCAGTACTTC. It yields the protein CASSRIDQPGLGTYEQYF. The variable domain in full, with the rest retrieved from reference TRBV7-2 and TRBJ2-7, is GAGVSQSPSNKVTEKGKDVELRCDPISGHTALYWYRQSLGQGLEFLIYFQGNSAPDKSGLPSDRFSAERTGGSVSTLTIQRTQQEDSAVYLCASSRIDQPGLGTYEQYFGPGTRLTVT.

This clone has more than one count but fewer than ten. This chain joins TRBV7-2 and TRBJ2-5; 10 bases map to TRBD1. The CDR3 has 14 residues. CDR1 and CDR2 from the germline V gene are SGHTA and FQGNSA. The J segment lost 4 bases and the V segment lost 5 bases, leaving 4 bases of the junction unmatched. The CDR3 DNA reads as TGTGCCAGCAGCCGCGGGACAGGGGCAGAGACCCAGTACTTC. This encodes CASSRGTGAETQYF.

The rearrangement uses TRBV18 and TRBJ2-4; no definite D call. The V end was cut by 3 bases, the J end by 8 bases, with 11 bases between. There are 13 residues in the CDR3. CDR1 is KGHSH and CDR2 is LQKENI in the germline V gene. In DNA form, the CDR3 reads TGTGCCAGCTCACCCGGGTCACCCGACATTCAGTACTTC. The encoded protein is CASSPGSPDIQYF.

This clone was observed a handful of times. This chain connects TRBV6-5 to TRBJ2-1; maybe TRBD2 (5 bases). The germline V and J ends were trimmed by 10 bases and 6 bases, with 10 bases remaining between them. The germline CDR1 and CDR2 sequences are MNHEY and SVGAGI. The CDR3 contains 11 residues. The CDR3 spells CAISGGNEQFF. Written as DNA, the CDR3 is TGTGCCATCAGCGGCGGCAATGAGCAGTTCTTC.

This clone was picked up a small number of times. The junction and the germline gene differ at one end; a read error may be behind it. Other DNA sequences in this specimen translate into the identical CDR3. V usage is TRBV15 and J usage is TRBJ1-1; perhaps TRBD1 as D (6 bases). This CDR3 spans 18 amino acids. Germline CDR1 and CDR2: LNHNV and YYDKDF (reference sequence). This CDR3 reads CATSRGIIRGGQNTEAFF. The DNA of the CDR3 is TGCGCCACCAGCAGAGGGATTATTCGGGGGGGCCAGAACACTGAAGCTTTCTTT.

The chain has TRBV5-1 and TRBJ2-3; D is unresolved. The CDR3 covers 16 residues. CDR1 and CDR2 (germline): SGHRS, YFSETQ. Trimming took off 0 bases at V and 1 base at J, with 12 bases between the two ends. The CDR3 sequence is CASSLAGDMGTDTQYF. CDR3 in DNA: TGCGCCAGCAGCTTGGCCGGTGACATGGGCACAGATACGCAGTATTTT. Full variable domain (rest looked up from reference TRBV5-1 and TRBJ2-3): KAGVTQTPRYLIKTRGQQVTLSCSPISGHRSVSWYQQTPGQGLQFLFEYFSETQRNKGNFPGRFSGRQFSNSRSEMNVSTLELGDSALYLCASSLAGDMGTDTQYFGPGTRLTVL.

The chain joins TRBV5-6 to TRBJ1-2, with D possibly matching TRBD1 (5 bases). Per the germline V gene, CDR1 is SGHDT and CDR2 is YYEEEE. CDR3 size: 14 residues. Trimming left V 1 base short and J 8 bases short, with 15 bases between. For the CDR3, the DNA is TGTGCCAGCAGCTTGTTTGGCCAGGGAGAGGGCTACACCTTC. Its protein is CASSLFGQGEGYTF.

There are a few counts of this clone. Here the CDR3 reads CASSFQGGYTF. DNA for the CDR3: TGTGCCAGCAGTTTCCAGGGTGGCTACACCTTC. The rearrangement uses TRBV28 and TRBJ1-2; weak D call: TRBD1 (5 bases). The CDR3 is 11 amino acids. The germline V gene encodes CDR1 MDHEN and CDR2 SYDVKM. The ends were cut back, 3 bases at V and 7 bases at J, with 6 bases in the middle.

This clone was counted a few times. The chain employs TRBV5-1 and TRBJ2-3, with TRBD2 matching 9 bases. After removal of 0 bases from V and 1 base from J, the junction contained 6 bases not matched to a gene. Germline CDR1 and CDR2: SGHRS and YFSETQ. The CDR3 is made up of 17 amino acids. CDR3 nucleotide sequence: TGCGCCAGCAGCTTGGAGGCGGGAGGGCCGGGCACAGATACGCAGTATTTT. Amino acids: CASSLEAGGPGTDTQYF.

The chain carries TRBV7-8 and TRBJ2-3; TRBD1 agrees at 7 bases. The CDR3 totals 14 residues. CDR1 and CDR2 from the germline V gene are SGHVS and FQNEAQ. V lost 1 base to trimming and J lost 5 bases; unmatched junction nucleotides: 3. CDR3 in DNA: TGTGCCAGCAGCTTAGGACAGGGAAGAGATACGCAGTATTTT. Translated: CASSLGQGRDTQYF.

This clone came up a few times. The CDR3 sequence: CASSLAAFPGQGADTQYF. DNA for the CDR3: TGTGCCAGCAGCTTAGCGGCATTCCCGGGACAGGGAGCAGATACGCAGTATTTT. The chain is built from TRBV7-2 and TRBJ2-3, with 9 bases that match TRBD1. The CDR3 is 18 amino acids. In germline, CDR1 is SGHTA, CDR2 FQGNSA. After removal of 0 bases from V and 4 bases from J, the junction contained 11 bases not matched to a gene.

The table lists this clone with a few counts. V and J are TRBV14 and TRBJ2-2; D remains ambiguous. The CDR3 runs 13 residues. In germline, CDR1 is SGHDN, CDR2 FVKESK. Trimming cost V 5 bases and J 10 bases, with 14 bases left between them. The CDR3 nucleotides read TGTGCCAGCAGCTTAAGCCCTAGAGAGGAGCTGTTTTTT. Residues: CASSLSPREELFF.

This clone was observed many times. V is TRBV28 and J is TRBJ1-3; no definite D call. Germline V gene lookup returns CDR1 MDHEN and CDR2 SYDVKM. There are 14 residues in the CDR3. V gave up 8 bases and J gave up 0 bases, with 11 bases separating them. The DNA of the CDR3 is TGTGCCAGCGGCGGACGAAGCTCTGGAAACACCATATATTTT. Translation gives CASGGRSSGNTIYF. The full variable domain, rest sourced from reference TRBV28 and TRBJ1-3, is DVKVTQSSRYLVKRTGEKVFLECVQDMDHENMFWYRQDPGLGLRLIYFSYDVKMKEKGDIPEGYSVSREKKERFSLILESASTNQTSMYLCASGGRSSGNTIYFGEGSWLTVV.

This clone was found many times. V and J are TRBV5-1 and TRBJ2-2; D possibly matches TRBD1 or TRBD2 (5 bases each). CDR1 and CDR2 from the germline V gene are SGHRS and YFSETQ. The V end was cut by 2 bases, the J end by 3 bases, with 11 bases between. The CDR3 contains 15 residues. The chain's CDR3 is CASSFGGVDTGELFF. CDR3 coding DNA: TGCGCCAGCAGCTTTGGGGGAGTTGACACCGGGGAGCTGTTTTTT.

This clone has just a few counts. V and J are TRBV7-2 and TRBJ1-5; D gene ambiguous. Germline lookup yields CDR1 SGHTA and CDR2 FQGNSA. V was cut by 2 bases and J by 7 bases, with 9 bases left in between. The CDR3 length is 13 residues. CDR3: CASSLFVEQPQHF. The CDR3 region has the DNA TGTGCCAGCAGCTTATTTGTTGAGCAGCCCCAGCATTTT.

The chain has TRBV7-2 and TRBJ2-7; tentatively, D is TRBD1 or TRBD2 (5 bases each). The CDR3 is 13 residues long. The ends were cut back, 4 bases at V and 2 bases at J, with 9 bases in the middle. CDR1 is SGHTA and CDR2 is FQGNSA in the germline V gene. The DNA of the CDR3 is TGTGCCAGCAGCTCCCTGGGGGCCTACGAGCAGTACTTC. This sequence encodes CASSSLGAYEQYF.

In its sample, this clone was seen a few times. The rearrangement joins TRBV4-2 to TRBJ2-6; D tentatively fits TRBD1 or TRBD2 (5 bases each). CDR1 is LGHNA and CDR2 is YNFKEQ in the germline V gene. The CDR3 length is 18 residues. Trimming took off 3 bases at V and 3 bases at J, with 18 bases between the two ends. In DNA form, the CDR3 reads TGTGCCAGCAGCCACGCCTCCTCTGGGGGAAGTGGGGCCAACGTCCTGACTTTC. Its protein is CASSHASSGGSGANVLTF.